The rows below give T cell receptor beta chains drawn from one sample of a study of blood T cell repertoires in COVID-19. Profiling relied on immunoSEQ multiplex PCR, and the TCRdb table lists in-frame clones only, not all of them. Among 410,000 or so clones listed, 70% to 90% were seen once. The source material was peripheral blood. The origin of the receptors is a woman between 40 and 55 years old with COVID-19, enrolled during active disease. CDR3s include the opening cysteine and the closing phenylalanine or tryptophan. D genes are given only for firm matches. The size of a clone is reported for some rows only, either as once, few or many, or as a class for expanded clones.

abundance	v_gene	j_gene	d_gene	CDR3nt	CDR3aa
-	TRBV27	TRBJ2-7	-	TGTGCCAGCAGTTCCCCCCCCGGCGGGGGCGGGCACGAGCAGTACTTC	CASSSPPGGGGHEQYF
-	TRBV28	TRBJ2-4	-	TGTGCCAGCAGTTTTTTCCAGGCTTCATATAACATTCAGTACTTC	CASSFFQASYNIQYF
-	TRBV7-9	TRBJ1-2	-	TGTGCCAGCAGCTTAGCTGCAGGTTCCGTTAACTATGGCTACACCTTC	CASSLAAGSVNYGYTF
-	TRBV28	TRBJ2-3	-	TGTGCCAGCAGTCTGGCGGGAATAAGCACAGATACGCAGTATTTT	CASSLAGISTDTQYF
-	TRBV6-6	TRBJ2-2	-	TGTGCCAGCAGTTACACCGGGAACACCGGGGAGCTGTTTTTT	CASSYTGNTGELFF
once	TRBV19	TRBJ1-2	TRBD1	TGTGCCAGTAGGGGACAGGCACCTAACTATGGCTACACCTTC	CASRGQAPNYGYTF
-	TRBV6-2/TRBV6-3	TRBJ1-5	-	TGTGCCAGCAGTTACTCGACAGCTCCTAGGTCACATAGCAATCAGCCCCAGCATTTT	CASSYSTAPRSHSNQPQHF
-	TRBV6-1	TRBJ2-3	-	TGTGCCAGCAGTGAAATGACAGGATACACAGATACGCAGTATTTT	CASSEMTGYTDTQYF
-	TRBV2	TRBJ1-2	-	TGTGCCAGCAGTGGGTCAGGGTATGGCTACACCTTC	CASSGSGYGYTF
-	TRBV20-1	TRBJ2-7	-	TGCAGTGCCAGTCCCAGGGAGCGGGTTCCCTACGAGCAGTACTTC	CSASPRERVPYEQYF
-	TRBV30	TRBJ1-6	TRBD1	TGTGCCTGGAGTGTACCCGGGACAGGCGGATCGGCCCTCCACTTT	CAWSVPGTGGSALHF
-	TRBV7-9	TRBJ1-5	-	TGTGCCAGCAGCTTAGCGGCAGGGGCGGGCAATCAGCCCCAGCATTTT	CASSLAAGAGNQPQHF
few	TRBV5-1	TRBJ1-2	-	TGCGCCAGCAGCTTGCAAGTTCCGGTACTCGCTAACTATGGCTACACCTTC	CASSLQVPVLANYGYTF
-	TRBV18	TRBJ1-1	TRBD1	TGTGCCAGCTCGTATACAGGGGGCGGGGAGACTGAAGCTTTCTTT	CASSYTGGGETEAFF
-	TRBV6-2/TRBV6-3	TRBJ1-6	-	TGTGCCAGCAGTCCCCCTTCAGGGCAATCACCCCTCCACTTT	CASSPPSGQSPLHF
-	TRBV29-1	TRBJ2-6	TRBD1	TGCAGCGTTATTATCCGGGACAGGAGTTCCACTGGGGCCAACGTCCTGACTTTC	CSVIIRDRSSTGANVLTF
-	TRBV10-3	TRBJ1-2	-	TGTGCCATCAGTGAGGTGGTTCAGGTGTTTGGCTACACCTTC	CAISEVVQVFGYTF
few	TRBV7-8	TRBJ2-3	TRBD2	TGTGCCAGCAGCTTAGTACGACTAGCGGGGCGCACAGATACGCAGTATTTT	CASSLVRLAGRTDTQYF
-	TRBV11-3	TRBJ2-7	TRBD1	TGTGCCAGCAGCTTAGGCGGGACAGGATCCTACGAGCAGTACTTC	CASSLGGTGSYEQYF